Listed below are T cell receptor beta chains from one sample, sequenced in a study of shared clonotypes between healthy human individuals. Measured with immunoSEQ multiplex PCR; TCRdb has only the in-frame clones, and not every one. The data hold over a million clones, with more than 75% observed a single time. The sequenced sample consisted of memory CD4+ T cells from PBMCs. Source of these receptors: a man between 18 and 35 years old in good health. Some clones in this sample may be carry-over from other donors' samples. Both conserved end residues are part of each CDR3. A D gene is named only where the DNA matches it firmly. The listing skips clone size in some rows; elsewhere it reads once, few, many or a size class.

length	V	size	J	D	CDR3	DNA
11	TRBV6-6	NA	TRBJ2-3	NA	CATGGRGTQYF	TGTGCCACCGGGGGAAGGGGTACGCAGTATTTT
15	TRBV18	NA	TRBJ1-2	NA	CASSPSGGAGYGYTF	TGTGCCAGCTCACCCTCCGGGGGCGCCGGGTATGGCTACACCTTC
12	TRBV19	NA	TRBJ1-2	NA	CASSILGYGYTF	TGTGCCAGTAGTATTTTGGGGTATGGCTACACCTTC
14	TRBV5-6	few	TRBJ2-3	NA	CASSLSPLDDTQYF	TGTGCCAGCAGCTTGTCTCCCCTCGATGATACGCAGTATTTT
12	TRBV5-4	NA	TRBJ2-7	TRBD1	CASGRGIYEQYF	TGTGCCTCTGGCAGGGGGATCTACGAGCAGTACTTC
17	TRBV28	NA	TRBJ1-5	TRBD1	CASNLGGTGMSNQPQHF	TGTGCCAGCAACCTAGGGGGGACAGGAATGAGCAATCAGCCCCAGCATTTT
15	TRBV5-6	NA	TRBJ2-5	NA	CASSQDLSGGETQYF	TGTGCCAGCAGTCAGGACCTTAGCGGTGGAGAGACCCAGTACTTC
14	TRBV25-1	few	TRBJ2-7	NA	CASSDSAGGYEQYF	TGTGCCAGCAGTGACTCCGCAGGGGGGTACGAGCAGTACTTC
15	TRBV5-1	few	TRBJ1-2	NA	CASSLEPASNYGYTF	TGCGCCAGCAGCTTGGAGCCAGCCTCTAACTATGGCTACACCTTC
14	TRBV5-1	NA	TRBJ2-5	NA	CASSLQPTQETQYF	TGCGCCAGCAGCTTGCAGCCAACCCAAGAGACCCAGTACTTC
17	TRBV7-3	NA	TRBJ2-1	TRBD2	CASSLSPLAGESNEQFF	TGTGCCAGCAGCTTAAGCCCCCTAGCGGGAGAGAGCAATGAGCAGTTCTTC
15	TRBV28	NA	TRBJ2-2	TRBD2	CASSPTSGNTGELFF	TGTGCCAGCAGCCCGACTAGCGGGAACACCGGGGAGCTGTTTTTT
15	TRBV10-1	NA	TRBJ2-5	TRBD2	CASSESIRGRETQYF	TGCGCCAGCAGTGAGTCGATCCGCGGGAGAGAGACCCAGTACTTC
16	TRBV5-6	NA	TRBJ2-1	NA	CASSLVGTLIYNEQFF	TGTGCCAGCAGCTTGGTTGGGACACTGATCTACAATGAGCAGTTCTTC
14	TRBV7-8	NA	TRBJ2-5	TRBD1	CASSWRTGGETQYF	TGTGCCAGCAGCTGGAGGACAGGGGGTGAGACCCAGTACTTC
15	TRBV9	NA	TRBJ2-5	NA	CASSVLQGLQETQYF	TGTGCCAGCAGCGTTTTACAAGGATTGCAAGAGACCCAGTACTTC
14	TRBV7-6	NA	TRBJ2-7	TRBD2	CASSSGLAGNEQYF	TGTGCCAGCAGCTCGGGACTAGCGGGGAACGAGCAGTACTTC
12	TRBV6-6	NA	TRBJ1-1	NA	CASSYNRPEAFF	TGTGCCAGCAGTTACAATCGGCCTGAAGCTTTCTTT
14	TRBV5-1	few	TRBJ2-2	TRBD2	CASSLREGTGELFF	TGCGCCAGCAGCTTGCGGGAGGGCACCGGGGAGCTGTTTTTT
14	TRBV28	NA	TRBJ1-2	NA	CASYPDSQPYGYTF	TGTGCCAGTTATCCGGACAGTCAACCCTATGGCTACACCTTC